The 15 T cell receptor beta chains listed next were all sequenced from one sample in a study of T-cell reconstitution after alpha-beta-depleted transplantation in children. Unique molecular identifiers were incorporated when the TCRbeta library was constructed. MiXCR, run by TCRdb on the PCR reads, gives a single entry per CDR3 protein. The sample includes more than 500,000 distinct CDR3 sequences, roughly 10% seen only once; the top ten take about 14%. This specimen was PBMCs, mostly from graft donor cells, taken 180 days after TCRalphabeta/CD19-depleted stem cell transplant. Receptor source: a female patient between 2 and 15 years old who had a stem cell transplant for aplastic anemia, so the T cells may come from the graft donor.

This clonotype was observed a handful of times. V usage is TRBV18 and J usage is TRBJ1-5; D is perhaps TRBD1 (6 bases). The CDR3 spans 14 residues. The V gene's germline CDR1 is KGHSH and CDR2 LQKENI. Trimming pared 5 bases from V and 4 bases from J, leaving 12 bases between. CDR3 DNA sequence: TGTGCCAGCTCATCACAGGGAGTGAATCAGCCCCAGCATTTT. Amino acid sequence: CASSSQGVNQPQHF.

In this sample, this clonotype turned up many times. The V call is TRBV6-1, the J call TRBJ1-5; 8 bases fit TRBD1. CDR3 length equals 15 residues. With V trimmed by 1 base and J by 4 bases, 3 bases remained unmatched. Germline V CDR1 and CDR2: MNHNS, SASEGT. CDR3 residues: CASSEGQGPNQPQHF. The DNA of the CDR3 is TGTGCCAGCAGTGAAGGACAGGGGCCGAATCAGCCCCAGCATTTT.

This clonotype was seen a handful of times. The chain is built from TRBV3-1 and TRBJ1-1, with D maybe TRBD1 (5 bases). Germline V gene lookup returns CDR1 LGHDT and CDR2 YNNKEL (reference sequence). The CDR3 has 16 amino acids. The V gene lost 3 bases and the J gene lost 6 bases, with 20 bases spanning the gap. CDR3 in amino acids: CASSQRRAHRPSEAFF. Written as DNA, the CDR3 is TGTGCCAGCAGCCAGAGAAGGGCGCACAGGCCGTCTGAAGCTTTCTTT.

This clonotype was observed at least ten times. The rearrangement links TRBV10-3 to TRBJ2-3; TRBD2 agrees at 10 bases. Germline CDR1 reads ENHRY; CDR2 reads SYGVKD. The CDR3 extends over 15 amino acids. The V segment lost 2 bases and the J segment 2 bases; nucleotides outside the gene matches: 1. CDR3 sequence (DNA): TGTGCCATCAGTGAGAGCGGGAGGGCCACAGATACGCAGTATTTT. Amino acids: CAISESGRATDTQYF.

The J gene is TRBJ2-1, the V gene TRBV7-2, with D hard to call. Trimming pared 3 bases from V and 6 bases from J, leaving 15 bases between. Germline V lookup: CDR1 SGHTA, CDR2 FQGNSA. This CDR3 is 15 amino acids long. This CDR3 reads CASSFFRALPNEQFF. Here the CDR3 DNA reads TGTGCCAGCAGCTTTTTCCGGGCCCTACCCAATGAGCAGTTCTTC.

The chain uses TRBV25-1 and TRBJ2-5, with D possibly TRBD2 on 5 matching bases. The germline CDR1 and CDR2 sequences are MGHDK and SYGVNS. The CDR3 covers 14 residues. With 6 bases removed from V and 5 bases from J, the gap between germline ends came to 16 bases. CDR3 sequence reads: CASRSRRVVETQYF. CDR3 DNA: TGTGCCAGCAGGTCTCGGCGGGTTGTGGAGACCCAGTACTTC.

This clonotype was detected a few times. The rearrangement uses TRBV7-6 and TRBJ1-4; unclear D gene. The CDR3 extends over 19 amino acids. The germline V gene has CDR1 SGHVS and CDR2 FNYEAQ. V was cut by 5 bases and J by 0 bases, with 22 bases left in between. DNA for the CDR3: TGTGCCAGCAGCCCCTGGCTTGAACAAACAAAAACAACTAATGAAAAACTGTTTTTT. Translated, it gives CASSPWLEQTKTTNEKLFF.

CDR3 nucleotide sequence: TGTGCCAGCAGCGTAGCAGTCGGGTATGAGCAGTTCTTC. It is translated as CASSVAVGYEQFF. The chain links TRBV9 to TRBJ2-1, with D hard to call. Germline V lookup: CDR1 SGDLS, CDR2 YYNGEE. The CDR3 runs 13 residues. V shed 0 bases and J shed 8 bases, with 9 bases lying between them.

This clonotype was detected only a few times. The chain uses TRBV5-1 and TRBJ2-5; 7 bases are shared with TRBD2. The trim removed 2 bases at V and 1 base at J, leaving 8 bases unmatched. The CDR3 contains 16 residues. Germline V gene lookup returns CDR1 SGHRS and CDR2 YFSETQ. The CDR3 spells CASSFGLAEPQETQYF. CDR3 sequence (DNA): TGCGCCAGCAGCTTTGGCCTAGCGGAACCCCAAGAGACCCAGTACTTC. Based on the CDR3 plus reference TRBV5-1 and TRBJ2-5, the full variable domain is KAGVTQTPRYLIKTRGQQVTLSCSPISGHRSVSWYQQTPGQGLQFLFEYFSETQRNKGNFPGRFSGRQFSNSRSEMNVSTLELGDSALYLCASSFGLAEPQETQYFGPGTRLLVL.

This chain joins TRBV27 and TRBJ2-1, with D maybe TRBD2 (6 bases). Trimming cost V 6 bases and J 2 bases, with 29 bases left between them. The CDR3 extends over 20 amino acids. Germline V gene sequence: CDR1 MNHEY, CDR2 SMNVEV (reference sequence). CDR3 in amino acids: CASSNLGVRGGAAPYNEQFF. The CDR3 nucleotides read TGTGCCAGCAGCAATTTAGGGGTCCGTGGCGGGGCAGCCCCCTACAATGAGCAGTTCTTC.

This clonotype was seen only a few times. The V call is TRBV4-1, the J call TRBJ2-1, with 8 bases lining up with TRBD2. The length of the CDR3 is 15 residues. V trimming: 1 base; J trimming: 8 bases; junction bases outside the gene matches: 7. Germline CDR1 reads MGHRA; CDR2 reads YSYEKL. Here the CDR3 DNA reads TGCGCCAGCAGCCAAGGAGGCGGGAGGTCCCATGAGCAGTTCTTC. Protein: CASSQGGGRSHEQFF.

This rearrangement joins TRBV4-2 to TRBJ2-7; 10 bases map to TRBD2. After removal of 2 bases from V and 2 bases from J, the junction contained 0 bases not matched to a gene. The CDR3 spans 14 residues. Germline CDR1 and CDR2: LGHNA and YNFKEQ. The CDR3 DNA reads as TGTGCCAGCAGCCAAAGCGGGGGGGCCTACGAGCAGTACTTC. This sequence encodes CASSQSGGAYEQYF.

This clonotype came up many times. CDR3 coding DNA: TGTGCCAGCAGCTTAGCGCTGGGGGGGAACACTGAAGCTTTCTTT. Amino acid sequence: CASSLALGGNTEAFF. V is TRBV7-2 and J is TRBJ1-1; the D gene is possibly TRBD1 (5 bases). Per germline, CDR1 SGHTA and CDR2 FQGNSA. V was clipped by 0 bases and J by 1 base, with 9 bases between them. The CDR3 has 15 residues. Variable domain in full (rest from reference TRBV7-2 and TRBJ1-1): GAGVSQSPSNKVTEKGKDVELRCDPISGHTALYWYRQSLGQGLEFLIYFQGNSAPDKSGLPSDRFSAERTGGSVSTLTIQRTQQEDSAVYLCASSLALGGNTEAFFGQGTRLTVV.

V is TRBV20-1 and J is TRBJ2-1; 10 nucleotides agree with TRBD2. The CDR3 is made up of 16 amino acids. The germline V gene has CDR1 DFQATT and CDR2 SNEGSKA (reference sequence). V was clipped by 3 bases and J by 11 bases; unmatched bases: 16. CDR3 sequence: CSARTLLAGPLGKQFF. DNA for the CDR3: TGCAGTGCTAGGACCCTACTAGCGGGGCCATTAGGGAAGCAGTTCTTC.

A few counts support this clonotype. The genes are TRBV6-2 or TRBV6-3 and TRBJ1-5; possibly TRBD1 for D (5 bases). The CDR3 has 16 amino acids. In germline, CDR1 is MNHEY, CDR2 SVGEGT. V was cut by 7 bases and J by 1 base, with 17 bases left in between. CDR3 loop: CASTTREEGSNQPQHF. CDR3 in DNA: TGTGCCAGCACCACCCGGGAGGAGGGGAGCAATCAGCCCCAGCATTTT.